This T cell receptor (beta chain) was profiled in a study of T cell clones after liver transplantation. In the study overall: Three of the eight recipients were HCV-positive; the rest had non-autoimmune, non-viral transplant indications.

Sorting of unstimulated PBMCs yielded separate CD3+CD4+ and CD3+CD8+ fractions. Germline V gene data show CDR1 as SGHRS and CDR2 as YFSETQ. The CDR3 runs 15 residues. V shed 0 bases and J shed 4 bases, with 13 bases lying between them. TCRdb's copy holds only in-frame clones and misses some; the assay was immunoSEQ multiplex PCR. In the table there are about 76,000 clones, over 80% of which are singletons. The J gene is TRBJ2-5, the V gene TRBV5-1; D not resolved. This clonotype originated in a human patient who received a liver transplant. Some T cells here may be from the graft donor. The sample was CD4+ T cells from blood, taken at the 22-month timepoint. CDR3 in DNA: TGCGCCAGCAGCTTGGAGGCGGCAGGCGCAGAGACCCAGTACTTC. This sequence encodes CASSLEAAGAETQYF.